These 3 T cell receptor beta chains share one sample of origin, sequenced in a study of blood T cell repertoires in COVID-19. Produced via immunoSEQ multiplex PCR; TCRdb's table is partial and in-frame only. The sample lists over 150,000 clones; approximately 85% were seen once. Material for sequencing was peripheral blood. Every receptor here comes from a man at least 80 years old with COVID-19, enrolled during active disease.

The V and J genes are TRBV28 and TRBJ1-6, with TRBD1 matching over 7 bases. Germline V CDR1 and CDR2: MDHEN, SYDVKM. Germline trimming cut 3 bases from V and 2 bases from J; bases unmatched to any gene: 10. The CDR3 contains 18 residues. DNA of the CDR3: TGTGCCAGCAGTTTGTTCTCTAGGGGGCTGACCTATAATTCACCCCTCCACTTT. It yields the protein CASSLFSRGLTYNSPLHF.

The V call is TRBV6-5, the J call TRBJ2-7; weak D call: TRBD1 (5 bases). The germline CDR1 and CDR2 sequences are MNHEY and SVGAGI. This CDR3 has 13 amino acids. Between the trimmed V and J ends, which lost 2 bases and 5 bases, there was a span of 10 bases. CDR3 sequence (DNA): TGTGCCAGCAGTTACGTAAGGGGCGACGAGCAGTACTTC. Translating it yields CASSYVRGDEQYF.

J is TRBJ1-3 and V is TRBV29-1; D is unclear. CDR1 SQVTM and CDR2 ANQGSEA come from the germline V gene. Deletions cut 4 bases from V and 2 bases from J, with 12 bases between. The CDR3 runs 14 residues. Here the CDR3 reads CSVVPAGTGNTIYF. CDR3 DNA: TGCAGCGTTGTGCCCGCCGGGACTGGAAACACCATATATTTT.